The T cell receptor (beta chain) described here comes from a study of shared clonotypes between healthy human individuals. Naive CD8 cells, CD45RO-negative and positively selected for CCR7, excluded terminally differentiated effector memory CD45RA+ cells. The sample holds one count of this clone. A deep-level run was used for the assay. The method was immunoSEQ multiplex PCR; TCRdb's version includes in-frame clones alone and lacks a portion of them. Among about 600,000 clones, roughly 98% were seen once, and the ten largest hold less than 0.35%. The CDR3 runs to 13 residues. V was pared by 5 bases and J by 10 bases, with 15 bases between. Germline values: CDR1 MNHEY, CDR2 SMNVEV (reference sequence).

The sequencing input was naive CD8+ T cells sorted from blood. This chain connects TRBV27 to TRBJ2-1; the D gene is possibly TRBD1 (5 bases). The clonotype was recovered from a man aged 25-40 years in good health. Here the CDR3 reads CASSTSGWTEQFF. The DNA for the CDR3 is TGTGCCAGCAGTACCTCCGGGTGGACAGAGCAGTTCTTC.